This T cell receptor (beta chain) was identified in a study of cytomegalovirus exposure and HLA in healthy donors. Study-wide findings and caveats: Previously analyzed data showed that most TCR beta V segments were productive at a frequency of about 87% or about 30%. DRB1 had the most TCR associations and HLA-C the fewest, a later analysis found, with rates varying by HLA locus. What was likely a sequencing artifact was a cluster of highly shared sequence variants. TCR beta chains associated with HLA were, in a later analysis, more clonally expanded than equally common others.

On this clone: The antigen is unknown.

The PCR ran on 60 Vbeta and 13 Jbeta primers. Sequencing used immunoSEQ multiplex PCR; TCRdb keeps in-frame clones, though not all of them. The sample shows roughly 190,000 clones, around 84% of them seen only once. Per germline, CDR1 KGHSH and CDR2 LQKENI. The length of the CDR3 is 13 residues. Between the trimmed V and J ends, which lost 1 base and 0 bases, there was a span of 4 bases. This TCR derives from a man aged 35-49 years in good health and CMV-seropositive. The sample consisted of PBMCs. The genes are TRBV18 and TRBJ2-7; D is unclear. The CDR3 DNA is TGTGCCAGCTCACCACAGAGCTCCTACGAGCAGTACTTC. Translated: CASSPQSSYEQYF.